This T cell receptor beta chain was sequenced in a study of blood T cell repertoires in COVID-19. Study summary: The samples span acute and convalescent COVID-19 from the United States, Italy and Spain. T cells, B-cell-depleted T cells, or PBMCs supplied cDNA or gDNA.

Original methodology: Amplification of reference gene primers provided the estimated nucleated cell counts. Using immunoSEQ multiplex PCR, the repertoire was profiled, and TCRdb retains in-frame clones only, with some absent. Clone size and V and J calls were adopted from that table, with D and trimming inferred from the DNA. This sample yields over 50,000 clones, of which around 74% are seen a single time; about 6.4% belongs to the top ten. In germline, CDR1 is SEHNR, CDR2 FQNEAQ (reference sequence). This CDR3 is 19 amino acids long. Trimming cost V 5 bases and J 0 bases; bases outside gene matches: 12.

V is TRBV7-9 and J is TRBJ2-7; 14 bases map to TRBD2. Sequencing input: peripheral blood. This receptor was identified in a woman aged 50 to 60 with active or convalescent COVID-19. The CDR3 DNA reads as TGTGCCAGCAGCCACTCCGGGACTAGCGGGAGCCATATCTCCTACGAGCAGTACTTC. This encodes CASSHSGTSGSHISYEQYF. Variable domain in full (rest from reference TRBV7-9 and TRBJ2-7): DTGVSQNPRHKITKRGQNVTFRCDPISEHNRLYWYRQTLGQGPEFLTYFQNEAQLEKSRLLSDRFSAERPKGSFSTLEIQRTEQGDSAMYLCASSHSGTSGSHISYEQYFGPGTRLTVT.